This TCR beta chain was retrieved from a study of cytomegalovirus exposure and HLA in healthy donors. Overall study results and limits: It was likely that a cluster of highly shared sequence variants was a sequencing artifact. Several top significant clusters appeared, in a later analysis, to be linked to common viral pathogens. 16,951 TCR beta sequences were associated with HLA alleles at 0.05 false discovery rate in a later analysis.

The germline gives CDR1 SGHNT, CDR2 YENEEA. The CDR3 extends over 17 amino acids. V shed 5 bases and J 0 bases; nucleotides not matched to a gene: 8. With regard to this clone: Its matching antigen is unknown.

The study ran its PCR with 60 Vbeta and 13 Jbeta primers. Under the authors' procedure: The authors later counted around 80 million unique TCR beta chains, 9 million to 14 million of them shared. Some clones are missing from TCRdb's copy, which holds only in-frame ones; the method was immunoSEQ multiplex PCR. V and J calls and clone size are given by that table; D and trimming were obtained from the DNA. The sample carries under 150,000 clones, about 80% recorded once. The chain has TRBV11-3 and TRBJ2-1, with 9 bases matching TRBD2. The source of this sequence is a woman between 50 and 59 years old in good health and CMV-seronegative. The sample consisted of PBMCs. CDR3 coding DNA: TGTGCCAGCAGCAAGGGGATTAGCGGGAGCTCCTACAATGAGCAGTTCTTC. Encoded protein: CASSKGISGSSYNEQFF.